This T cell receptor beta chain emerged from a study of blood T cell repertoires in COVID-19. Study context: T cells, B-cell-depleted T cells, or PBMCs provided the cDNA or gDNA that served as material.

Seattle patient enrollment occurred during active infection, with longitudinal follow-up thereafter. The V gene lost 0 bases and the J gene lost 3 bases, with 11 bases spanning the gap. Germline CDR1 and CDR2: MGHRA and YSYEKL. The CDR3 is 15 residues long. Per the study methods: Estimation of nucleated cell counts relied on the amplification of reference gene primers. Using immunoSEQ multiplex PCR, the repertoire was profiled, and TCRdb retains in-frame clones only, with some absent. That table supplies the V and J calls and clone size; D and trimming were determined from the DNA. The data show a few hundred thousand clones, with approximately 88% seen just once and roughly 12% held by the top ten.

Sequenced: peripheral blood. The receptor's source is a woman in her 50s with COVID-19, enrolled during active disease. The chain uses TRBV4-1 and TRBJ1-1; no firm D call. The CDR3 loop reads CASSQDLREYTEAFF. The CDR3 nucleotides are TGCGCCAGCAGCCAAGATTTGAGGGAGTACACTGAAGCTTTCTTT.